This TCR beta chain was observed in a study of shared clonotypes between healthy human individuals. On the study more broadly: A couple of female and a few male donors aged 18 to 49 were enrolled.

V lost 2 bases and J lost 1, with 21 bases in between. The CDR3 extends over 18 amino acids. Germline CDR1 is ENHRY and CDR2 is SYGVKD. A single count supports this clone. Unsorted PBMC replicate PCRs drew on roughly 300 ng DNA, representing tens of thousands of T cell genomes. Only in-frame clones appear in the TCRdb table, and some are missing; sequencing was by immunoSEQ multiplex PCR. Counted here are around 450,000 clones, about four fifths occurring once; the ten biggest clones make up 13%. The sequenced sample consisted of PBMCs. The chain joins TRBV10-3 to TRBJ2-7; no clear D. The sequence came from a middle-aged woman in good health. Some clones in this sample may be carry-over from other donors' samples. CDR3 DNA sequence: TGTGCCATCAGTGAGAAGAACAATCGGGCCGGAATGTCCTACGAGCAGTACTTC. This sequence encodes CAISEKNNRAGMSYEQYF.